The 24 T cell receptor beta chains below come from one sample, sequenced in a study of blood T cell repertoires in COVID-19 (dated by TCRdb to about 2020). Receptors were amplified or captured by the immunoSEQ multiplex PCR assay. In TCRdb, the immuneACCESS table is reduced to in-frame sequences with V and J assigned. These tables do not hold every clone; where another copy was compared, an unresolved V gene accounts for under half, and the others remain unexplained. For this sample there are some 390,000 clones; nearly 90% appear just once. The ten largest clones add up to around 1.7% of the sample. Specimen: PBMCs or T cells enriched from blood (not recorded which). Source of these receptors: a woman in her 30s who had recovered from COVID-19.

The rearrangement uses TRBV7-9 and TRBJ2-7; TRBD2 aligns across 10 bases. This CDR3 comprises 16 residues. Germline V CDR1 and CDR2: SEHNR, FQNEAQ (reference sequence). J was trimmed by 2 bases and V by 0 bases; bases with no gene match: 4. CDR3 sequence (DNA): TGTGCCAGCAGCTTAGCGAGGACTAGCGGAGCCTACGAGCAGTACTTC. It translates to CASSLARTSGAYEQYF.

The chain carries TRBV11-2 and TRBJ2-1; 9 bases are shared with TRBD1. The J segment lost 1 base and the V segment lost 4 bases, leaving 11 bases of the junction unmatched. Germline CDR1 SGHAT, CDR2 FQNNGV. This CDR3 spans 18 amino acids. CDR3: CASSSPTTDRGSYNEQFF. CDR3 DNA sequence: TGTGCCAGCAGCTCCCCGACTACGGACAGGGGATCCTACAATGAGCAGTTCTTC.

V and J are TRBV28 and TRBJ1-1; the match to TRBD1 covers 8 bases. V dropped 6 bases and J dropped 7; count of bases not matched to a gene: 10. The CDR3 totals 14 residues. Germline V gene lookup returns CDR1 MDHEN and CDR2 SYDVKM. This CDR3 reads CASSPTGAYNEAFF. For the CDR3, the DNA is TGTGCCAGCAGCCCGACAGGGGCTTATAATGAAGCTTTCTTT.

This clone was counted only a few times. The chain recombines TRBV4-1 with TRBJ2-7; possible D gene TRBD2, 6 bases. V lost 1 base and J 3 bases, leaving 16 bases between the germline ends. Germline V CDR1 and CDR2: MGHRA, YSYEKL. CDR3 length: 16 amino acids. The DNA for the CDR3 is TGCGCCAGCAGCCAAGTGATGGGAGGCGAGGTCTACGAGCAGTACTTC. It codes for CASSQVMGGEVYEQYF.

The genes are TRBV18 and TRBJ2-1; D gene uncertain. V was trimmed by 3 bases and J by 8 bases, leaving 11 bases between them. The germline V gene encodes CDR1 KGHSH and CDR2 LQKENI. CDR3 size: 13 residues. CDR3: CASSPFGTDEQFF. Here the CDR3 DNA reads TGTGCCAGCTCACCCTTTGGTACGGATGAGCAGTTCTTC.

This clone was counted a single time. J is TRBJ1-2 and V is TRBV7-2, with TRBD1 matching over 9 bases. This CDR3 spans 16 amino acids. The junction had 9 bases not matched to a gene; V was cut back by 2 bases and J by 5 bases. Looked up from germline, CDR1 is SGHTA and CDR2 is FQGNSA. The CDR3 coding sequence is TGTGCCAGCAGCTTAAAAGCCGGGACAGGGCCTTATGGCTACACCTTC. Translation: CASSLKAGTGPYGYTF.

This clone occurred a few times. This chain connects TRBV4-2 to TRBJ2-3, with D uncertain. V was pared by 2 bases and J by 2 bases, with 14 bases between. Germline V lookup: CDR1 LGHNA, CDR2 YNFKEQ. CDR3 length equals 16 residues. In DNA form, the CDR3 reads TGTGCCAGCAGCCAAACGCACACGGGTAACACAGATACGCAGTATTTT. Amino acids: CASSQTHTGNTDTQYF.

This chain connects TRBV7-9 to TRBJ1-5; 11 bases agree with TRBD1. The CDR3 runs 16 residues. CDR1 is SEHNR and CDR2 is FQNEAQ in the germline V gene (reference sequence). The V segment lost 5 bases and the J segment 5 bases; nucleotides outside the gene matches: 8. The CDR3 loop is CASSLGTGGYYQPQHF. CDR3 DNA: TGTGCCAGCAGCCTGGGGACAGGGGGATATTATCAGCCCCAGCATTTT.

This sequence joins TRBV7-6 and TRBJ2-7, with 7 bases fitting TRBD1. The CDR3 covers 15 residues. In germline, CDR1 is SGHVS, CDR2 FNYEAQ. J gave up 2 bases and V 6 bases, and 10 bases lay outside the gene matches. CDR3 bases: TGTGCCAGCAGTCCGAGGGACAGAGTAACCTACGAGCAGTACTTC. It codes for CASSPRDRVTYEQYF. Filled out from reference TRBV7-6 and TRBJ2-7, the complete variable domain reads GAGVSQSPRYKVTKRGQDVALRCDPISGHVSLYWYRQALGQGPEFLTYFNYEAQQDKSGLPNDRFSAERPEGSISTLTIQRTEQRDSAMYRCASSPRDRVTYEQYFGPGTRLTVT.

The V call is TRBV29-1, the J call TRBJ2-1, with TRBD2 matching 13 bases. The CDR3 extends over 12 amino acids. The V and J ends lost 7 bases and 13 bases, in that order; junction bases with no gene match: 7. Germline V gene sequence: CDR1 SQVTM, CDR2 ANQGSEA. This CDR3 is CSDKTSGRQQFF. The CDR3 DNA reads as TGCAGCGATAAGACTAGCGGGAGGCAACAGTTCTTC.

V gene TRBV7-9 combines with J gene TRBJ2-7; 9 bases agree with TRBD2. This CDR3 has 16 amino acids. Trimming at V came to 3 bases and at J to 6 bases, leaving 12 bases not matched to a gene. Germline V gene lookup returns CDR1 SEHNR and CDR2 FQNEAQ (reference sequence). The CDR3 here is CASSFHPLAGAREQYF. The CDR3 DNA sequence: TGTGCCAGCAGCTTCCATCCGTTAGCGGGAGCTCGCGAGCAGTACTTC. The full variable domain, with the rest looked up from reference TRBV7-9 and TRBJ2-7, is DTGVSQNPRHKITKRGQNVTFRCDPISEHNRLYWYRQTLGQGPEFLTYFQNEAQLEKSRLLSDRFSAERPKGSFSTLEIQRTEQGDSAMYLCASSFHPLAGAREQYFGPGTRLTVT.

The chain links TRBV5-8 to TRBJ1-3; 10 bases line up with TRBD1. Germline V gene lookup returns CDR1 SGHTS and CDR2 YDEGEE. The CDR3 has 14 residues. J was trimmed by 3 bases and V by 5 bases; bases with no gene match: 2. The CDR3 reads CASSGTGVGNTIYF. CDR3 nucleotide sequence: TGTGCCAGCAGTGGGACAGGGGTTGGAAACACCATATATTTT.

J is TRBJ2-3 and V is TRBV6-2 or TRBV6-3; D possibly corresponds to TRBD1 (6 bases). The CDR3 sequence is 13 residues long. V was trimmed by 6 bases and J by 4 bases, leaving 11 bases between them. Germline loops: CDR1 MNHEY, CDR2 SVGEGT. CDR3 sequence: CASSIQGPDTQYF. The CDR3 nucleotides read TGTGCCAGCAGCATACAGGGTCCAGATACGCAGTATTTT.

This chain joins TRBV30 and TRBJ2-3, with 12 bases fitting TRBD2. V shed 4 bases and J 4 bases; nucleotides not matched to a gene: 6. CDR3 length: 15 residues. Looked up from germline, CDR1 is GTSNPN and CDR2 is SVGIG (reference sequence). The CDR3 DNA reads TGTGCCTGGACTAGCGGGGGGGCTAAGGCAGATACGCAGTATTTT. Encoded protein: CAWTSGGAKADTQYF.

The V and J genes are TRBV5-1 and TRBJ1-2; 8 nucleotides line up with TRBD1. V lost 3 bases, J lost 2 bases, and 6 bases stayed unmatched. CDR1 SGHRS and CDR2 YFSETQ come from the germline V gene. This CDR3 is 15 amino acids long. The CDR3 nucleotides are TGCGCCAGCAGCTCCGGACAGGGTACCAACTATGGCTACACCTTC. Its translation is CASSSGQGTNYGYTF.

The chain joins TRBV28 to TRBJ1-6, with D unresolved. V lost 1 base and J 14 bases, leaving 12 bases between the germline ends. The CDR3 length is 13 residues. The V gene's germline CDR1 is MDHEN and CDR2 SYDVKM. The CDR3 DNA reads TGTGCCAGCAGTTTATCCCGGTGGGCCGCCCTCCACTTT. This sequence encodes CASSLSRWAALHF.

This clone was recorded once. The V and J genes are TRBV30 and TRBJ1-4; 7 bases are a match to TRBD1. Germline lookup yields CDR1 GTSNPN and CDR2 SVGIG (reference sequence). V shed 5 bases and J 8 bases; nucleotides not matched to a gene: 8. There are 13 residues in the CDR3. CDR3 loop: CAWEVRGEEKLFF. CDR3 sequence (DNA): TGTGCCTGGGAAGTCAGGGGGGAAGAAAAACTGTTTTTT.

V usage is TRBV28 and J usage is TRBJ1-1; D gene uncertain. CDR1 and CDR2 from the germline V gene are MDHEN and SYDVKM. Trimming cost V 6 bases and J 10 bases, with 21 bases left between them. The CDR3 length is 14 residues. The DNA for the CDR3 is TGTGCCAGCAGCCCACGGACCCCCGGAGGAGGAGCTTTCTTT. Translated, it gives CASSPRTPGGGAFF.

The V and J genes are TRBV6-5 and TRBJ2-1, with 8 bases fitting TRBD2. This CDR3 region has 16 residues. V trimming: 0 bases; J trimming: 6 bases; junction bases outside the gene matches: 7. CDR1 and CDR2 from the germline V gene are MNHEY and SVGAGI. For the CDR3, the DNA is TGTGCCAGCAGTTACTCGTTCCGGGGACTAGGCAATGAGCAGTTCTTC. Protein: CASSYSFRGLGNEQFF.

The genes are TRBV5-1 and TRBJ2-1; no clear D gene. CDR3 size: 12 residues. Germline CDR1 is SGHRS and CDR2 is YFSETQ. Trimming took off 0 bases at V and 9 bases at J, with 7 bases between the two ends. The CDR3 bases are TGCGCCAGCAGCTTGGCAGGTCTTGAGCAGTTCTTC. This encodes CASSLAGLEQFF. Complete variable domain (other parts from reference TRBV5-1 and TRBJ2-1): KAGVTQTPRYLIKTRGQQVTLSCSPISGHRSVSWYQQTPGQGLQFLFEYFSETQRNKGNFPGRFSGRQFSNSRSEMNVSTLELGDSALYLCASSLAGLEQFFGPGTRLTVL.

This chain connects TRBV30 to TRBJ2-1, with 10 positions matching TRBD2. CDR1 and CDR2 from the germline V gene are GTSNPN and SVGIG (reference sequence). Losses at the gene ends were 4 bases for V and 4 bases for J; bases not matched to a gene: 1. There are 13 residues in the CDR3. The CDR3 is CAWTSGSYNEQFF. The CDR3 nucleotides are TGTGCCTGGACTAGCGGGAGTTACAATGAGCAGTTCTTC.

The chain carries TRBV4-1 and TRBJ1-1; 8 bases are a match to TRBD1. The V and J ends lost 2 bases and 1 base, in that order; junction bases with no gene match: 9. The germline CDR1 and CDR2 sequences are MGHRA and YSYEKL. This CDR3 has 17 residues. The CDR3 DNA reads TGCGCCAGCAGCCAAATCGCCGGACAGGGAGGGAACACTGAAGCTTTCTTT. Its protein product is CASSQIAGQGGNTEAFF.

This chain uses TRBV6-2 or TRBV6-3 with TRBJ2-1; possibly TRBD1 for D (6 bases). Germline CDR1 MNHEY, CDR2 SVGEGT. The CDR3 is 17 residues long. Trimming pared 1 base from V and 7 bases from J, leaving 20 bases between. Here the CDR3 reads CASSYYGGRVVWNEQFF. The CDR3 nucleotides read TGTGCCAGCAGTTACTATGGGGGCAGGGTAGTCTGGAATGAGCAGTTCTTC.

This rearrangement joins TRBV24-1 to TRBJ2-1, with 9 bases fitting TRBD2. CDR1 and CDR2 from the germline V gene are KGHDR and SFDVKD. V gave up 2 bases and J gave up 13 bases; unmatched junction bases: 5. This CDR3 is built from 13 residues. This CDR3 reads CATSDYSLAGQFF. CDR3 DNA sequence: TGTGCCACCAGTGATTATAGCCTAGCGGGACAGTTCTTC.